These 5 T cell receptor beta chains originate from one sample sequenced in a study of T cell clonality in common variable immunodeficiency. Profiling relied on immunoSEQ multiplex PCR, and the TCRdb table lists in-frame clones only, not all of them. The sample presents 30,000 to 40,000 clones, none singletons. Sequencing was performed on peripheral blood mononuclear cells. The receptors stem from a person aged 18 to 75 in good health.

The table lists this clone with many counts. The read halts 3 residues ahead of the CDR3 end, with the missing end drawn from the germline J gene. This rearrangement joins TRBV7-2 to TRBJ2-1; D not certain. Per germline, CDR1 SGHTA and CDR2 FQGNSA. V was trimmed by 1 base and J by 4 bases, leaving 11 bases between them. This CDR3 comprises 15 residues. The CDR3 bases that were read are TGTGCCAGCAGCTTAGGTTACTATTATTACAATGAG. Its translation: CASSLGYYYYNE. The whole CDR3 sequence reads CASSLGYYYYNEQFF.

This clone was seen many times. The read ends 3 residues before the CDR3 terminus; that terminus is restored from the germline J gene. The chain combines TRBV19 with TRBJ2-2, with 9 bases lining up with TRBD2. The CDR3 spans 16 residues. Germline values: CDR1 LNHDA, CDR2 SQIVND (reference sequence). Trimming removed 5 bases from V and 4 bases from J; junction bases left unmatched: 8. This CDR3 is CASSRLTSGLTGELFF. CDR3 bases read: TGTGCCAGTAGTCGCCTGACTAGCGGTCTCACCGGGGAG. The entire variable domain, with the rest obtained from reference TRBV19 and TRBJ2-2, is as follows: DGGITQSPKYLFRKEGQNVTLSCEQNLNHDAMYWYRQDPGQGLRLIYYSQIVNDFQKGDIAEGYSVSREKKESFPLTVTSAQKNPTAFYLCASSRLTSGLTGELFFGEGSRLTVL.

Many counts were recorded for this clone. The CDR3 reads CASSHPTGTFGETQYF. CDR3 bases read: TGTGCCAGCAGTCACCCGACAGGGACTTTTGGGGAGACC. The chain couples TRBV6-2 or TRBV6-3 to TRBJ2-5; tentative D call: TRBD1 (7 bases). The observed sequence ends 3 residues before the CDR3 terminus, with the missing tail filled in from the germline J gene. Germline V gene data show CDR1 as MNHEY and CDR2 as SVGEGT. The CDR3 spans 16 residues. Trimming pared 5 bases from V and 5 bases from J, leaving 21 bases between.

This clone was counted ten times or more. From the germline J gene comes the end of the CDR3, since the read stops 3 residues before it. V usage is TRBV18 and J usage is TRBJ2-5, with TRBD2 matching over 10 bases. Germline trimming cut 3 bases from V and 5 bases from J; bases unmatched to any gene: 6. The V gene's germline CDR1 is KGHSH and CDR2 LQKENI. The CDR3 is 15 residues long. The CDR3 protein is CASSPGLAGDETQYF. The CDR3 bases that were read are TGTGCCAGCTCACCCGGCCTAGCGGGAGATGAGACC.

A note on this clone: The read finishes 3 residues shy of the CDR3 end, and the germline J gene is used to complete it. The chain combines TRBV7-9 with TRBJ2-2; 7 nucleotides agree with TRBD1. CDR1 is SEHNR and CDR2 is FQNEAQ in the germline V gene (reference sequence). CDR3 length: 13 amino acids. The CDR3 loop is CASSLGGQYELFF. The sequenced part of the CDR3 DNA is TGTGCCAGCAGCTTAGGGGGACAGTATGAG.